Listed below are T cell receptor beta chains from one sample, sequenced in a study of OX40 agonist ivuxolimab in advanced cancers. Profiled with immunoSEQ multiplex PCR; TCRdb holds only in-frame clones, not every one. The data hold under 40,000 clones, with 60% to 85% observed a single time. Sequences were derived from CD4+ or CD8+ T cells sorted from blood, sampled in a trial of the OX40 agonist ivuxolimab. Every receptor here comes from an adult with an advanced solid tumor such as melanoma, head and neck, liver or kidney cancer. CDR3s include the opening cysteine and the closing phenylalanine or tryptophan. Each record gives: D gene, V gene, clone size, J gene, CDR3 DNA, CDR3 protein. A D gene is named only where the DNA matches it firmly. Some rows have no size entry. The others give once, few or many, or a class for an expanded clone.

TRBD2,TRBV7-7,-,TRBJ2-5,TGTGCTAGCAGCTTAGCCCCTTATCAGGCAGGGAGGGGAGAGACCCAGTACTTC,CASSLAPYQAGRGETQYF
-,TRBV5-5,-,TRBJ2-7,TGTGCCAGCAGCCCTGGGACAAATGAATACGAGCAGTACTTC,CASSPGTNEYEQYF
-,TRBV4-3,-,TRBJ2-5,TGCGCCAGCAGTCCGCCAAGGGGGGAGACCCAGTACTTC,CASSPPRGETQYF
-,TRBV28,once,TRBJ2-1,TGTGCCAGCAGCCCCAAGTTAAGGCTTTACAATGAGCAGTTCTTC,CASSPKLRLYNEQFF
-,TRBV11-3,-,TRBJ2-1,TGTGCCAGCAGCATTGGGGAGAGTGAGGTCAATGAGCAGTTCTTC,CASSIGESEVNEQFF
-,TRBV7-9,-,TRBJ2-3,TGTGCCAGCAGCATCCTCGGGCCAGATACGCAGTATTTT,CASSILGPDTQYF
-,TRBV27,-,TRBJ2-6,TGTGCCAGCAGTGTTCGGGGGATCTCTGGGGCCAACGTCCTGACTTTC,CASSVRGISGANVLTF
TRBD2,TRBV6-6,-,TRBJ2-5,TGTGCCAGCAGTTCCGGTTCGGCGGGAGCGGAGACCCAGTACTTC,CASSSGSAGAETQYF
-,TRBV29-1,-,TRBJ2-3,TGCAGCGCCGCCGAGGGACAAACAGATACGCAGTATTTT,CSAAEGQTDTQYF
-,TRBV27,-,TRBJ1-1,TGTGCCAGCAGTTCAAAACCCTTGGGGATAGACACTGAAGCTTTCTTT,CASSSKPLGIDTEAFF
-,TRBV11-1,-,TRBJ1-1,TGTGCCAGCAGCTTAGATCCAGGGAACACTGAAGCTTTCTTT,CASSLDPGNTEAFF
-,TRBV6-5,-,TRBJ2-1,TGTGCCAGCAGTTCTAGGCGTGAGCAGTTCTTC,CASSSRREQFF
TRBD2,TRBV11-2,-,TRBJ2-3,TGTGCCAGCAGCTTAGCGGCTAGCGGGAAGATCGCAGATACGCAGTATTTT,CASSLAASGKIADTQYF
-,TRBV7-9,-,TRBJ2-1,TGTGCCAGCGCAGCTGAAGATAAGCAGTTCTTC,CASAAEDKQFF
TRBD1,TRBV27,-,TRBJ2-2,TGTGCCAGCAGTCTGAACAGGGGGCTGGGAACCGGGGAGCTGTTTTTT,CASSLNRGLGTGELFF
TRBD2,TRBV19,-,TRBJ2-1,TGTGCCACAAAACTAGCGGGACCAGCCCATGAGCAGTTCTTC,CATKLAGPAHEQFF
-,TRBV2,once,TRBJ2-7,TGTGCCAGCAGCCCGGGTCCCCTTGGGCTCTACGAGCAGTACTTC,CASSPGPLGLYEQYF
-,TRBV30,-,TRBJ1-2,TGTGCCTGGAGTACGGGCCTCTATGGCTACACCTTC,CAWSTGLYGYTF
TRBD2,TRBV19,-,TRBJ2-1,TGTGCCACAGGGACTAGCGGAACAAAATACAATGAGCAGTTCTTC,CATGTSGTKYNEQFF
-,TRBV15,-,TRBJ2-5,TGTGCCACCAGCAGAGATCGGAGAGAGACCCAGTACTTC,CATSRDRRETQYF
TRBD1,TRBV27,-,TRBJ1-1,TGTGCCAGCAGTTCCCCCCTCGTTGACAGGGGTGAAGCTTTCTTT,CASSSPLVDRGEAFF
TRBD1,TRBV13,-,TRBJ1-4,TGTGCCAGCAGCTTAAGGGGACAGCCTAATGAAAAACTGTTTTTT,CASSLRGQPNEKLFF
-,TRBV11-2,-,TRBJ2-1,TGTGCCAGCAGCCCTGACAGCCCGGCCTACAATGAGCAGTTCTTC,CASSPDSPAYNEQFF
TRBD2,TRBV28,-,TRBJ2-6,TGTGCCAGCAGTTTATTGGGGGGGGTGTCTGGGGCCAACGTCCTGACTTTC,CASSLLGGVSGANVLTF
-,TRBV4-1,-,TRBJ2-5,TGCGCCAGCAGCCAATCTCGGGTCGAGGCGGGACGGGAGACCCAGTACTTC,CASSQSRVEAGRETQYF
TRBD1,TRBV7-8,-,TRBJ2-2,TGTGCCAGCAGCTTACCCGACAGGGGCGACACCGGGGAGCTGTTTTTT,CASSLPDRGDTGELFF
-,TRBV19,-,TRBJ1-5,TGTGCCAGTAGTATTTCTGGCTTTTGGAGCAATCAGCCCCAGCATTTT,CASSISGFWSNQPQHF
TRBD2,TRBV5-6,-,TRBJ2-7,TGTGCCAGCAGCGGCACTAGCGGCCACTCCTACGAGCAGTACTTC,CASSGTSGHSYEQYF
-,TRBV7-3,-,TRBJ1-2,TGTGCCAGCAGCGTATTCCCTGGACAATACTATGGCTACACCTTC,CASSVFPGQYYGYTF
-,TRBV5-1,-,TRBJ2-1,TGCGCCAGCAGCTCGGCAGGGAGGAGAAATGAGCAGTTCTTC,CASSSAGRRNEQFF
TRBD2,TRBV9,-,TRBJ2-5,TGTGCCAGCAGCGTAGGCGGGAGGGCCGAGACCCAGTACTTC,CASSVGGRAETQYF
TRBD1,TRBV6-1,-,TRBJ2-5,TGTGCCAGCAGTGACGTCTACAGGGGGCGCGGAGAGACCCAGTACTTC,CASSDVYRGRGETQYF
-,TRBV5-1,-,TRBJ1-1,TGTGCCAGCAGCCTTCGAGGCACTGAAGCTTTCTTT,CASSLRGTEAFF
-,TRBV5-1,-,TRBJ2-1,TGCGCCAGCAGCCCCGCGGCCGCGGCCGGCAATGAGCAGTTCTTC,CASSPAAAAGNEQFF
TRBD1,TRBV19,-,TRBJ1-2,TGTGCCAGTAGTACCCAGGGACAGGGCTATGGCTACACCTTC,CASSTQGQGYGYTF
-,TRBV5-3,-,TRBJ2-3,TGTGCCAGAAGCTTGGAACTGGTCGTGACAGATACGCAGTATTTT,CARSLELVVTDTQYF
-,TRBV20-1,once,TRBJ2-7,TGCAGCCCTGAGACCGGCTACGAGCAGTACTTC,CSPETGYEQYF
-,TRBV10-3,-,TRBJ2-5,TGTGCCATCAGTGCATCGGCGGCCGAGACCCAGTACTTC,CAISASAAETQYF
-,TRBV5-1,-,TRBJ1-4,TGCGCCAGCAGCTTGGGACGAGGGGAAAAACTGTTTTTT,CASSLGRGEKLFF
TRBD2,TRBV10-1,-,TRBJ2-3,TGCGCCAGCAGTGGGACTAGCGGGAGCACAGATACGCAGTATTTT,CASSGTSGSTDTQYF
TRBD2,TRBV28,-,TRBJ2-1,TGTGCCAGCAGTCCTCCGGGACTAGCGGCCTCGGATGAGCAGTTCTTC,CASSPPGLAASDEQFF
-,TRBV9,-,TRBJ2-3,TGTGCCAGCAGCGTAGGTAGCGGTATCACAGATACGCAGTATTTT,CASSVGSGITDTQYF
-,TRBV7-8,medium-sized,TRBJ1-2,TGTGCCAGCAGCTTAGTCGGTAATAGTGGGTATGGCTACACCTTC,CASSLVGNSGYGYTF
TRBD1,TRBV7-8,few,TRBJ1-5,TGTGCCAGCAAAGACAGGGGTGCCAATCAGCCCCAGCATTTT,CASKDRGANQPQHF
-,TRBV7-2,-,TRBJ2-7,TGTGCCAGCAGCCTGGGGACAGAGCAGTACTTC,CASSLGTEQYF